This TCR beta chain was captured by sequencing in a study of shared clonotypes between healthy human individuals. The overall study: Per-donor plates numbered three CD4 naive, three CD4 memory, two CD8 naive and one CD8 memory.

Trimming shortened V by 0 bases and J by 6 bases, and 11 bases separated the two germline ends. The CDR3 totals 13 residues. Per germline, CDR1 GTSNPN and CDR2 SVGIG (reference sequence). Notes on the study in general: It was the non-shared clonotypes that had lower generation probabilities than clonotypes shared by all four donors.

Concerning this clone: Antigen unknown.

Donors had no recently reported acute infections or vaccinations and were HIV-negative. Several immunoSEQ plates received, in even portions, the genomic DNA of each subset. The protocol was immunoSEQ multiplex PCR, while the TCRdb copy is restricted to in-frame clones and leaves out a portion. The sample has just over 2,000,000 clones, 85% to 95% seen once. J is TRBJ1-2 and V is TRBV30; D is unresolved. The sample comprised naive CD4+ T cells sorted from blood. The subset was: CD45RA+ positively selected. This TCR derives from a man aged 18 to 35 in good health. CDR3 in amino acids: CAWSVSRRDGYTF. The CDR3 bases are TGTGCCTGGAGTGTATCCAGGCGTGATGGCTACACCTTC.